These 10 T cell receptor beta chains were all obtained from the same sample, sequenced in a study of OX40 agonist ivuxolimab in advanced cancers. Method: immunoSEQ multiplex PCR; TCRdb's copy keeps in-frame clones and lacks some. The data hold about 63,000 clones, with 70% to 90% observed a single time. This material consisted of CD4+ or CD8+ T cells sorted from blood, taken in a trial of the OX40 agonist ivuxolimab. Source of these receptors: an adult with an advanced solid tumor such as melanoma, head and neck, liver or kidney cancer.

The rearrangement uses TRBV4-2 and TRBJ2-7; D is possibly TRBD2 (6 bases). The germline V gene encodes CDR1 LGHNA and CDR2 YNFKEQ. The CDR3 covers 18 residues. The ends were cut back, 0 bases at V and 0 bases at J, with 18 bases in the middle. The DNA of the CDR3 is TGTGCCAGCAGCCAAGATATGGGGGACTCACCGAGCTCCTACGAGCAGTACTTC. Protein product: CASSQDMGDSPSSYEQYF.

The chain links TRBV9 to TRBJ1-1; the match to TRBD1 covers 8 bases. CDR1 SGDLS and CDR2 YYNGEE come from the germline V gene. The CDR3 totals 14 residues. With V trimmed by 0 bases and J by 4 bases, 2 bases remained unmatched. The CDR3 bases are TGTGCCAGCAGCGTAGCTCAGGGGGCCACTGAAGCTTTCTTT. Protein: CASSVAQGATEAFF.

The chain combines TRBV6-5 with TRBJ1-2; 7 nucleotides agree with TRBD1. This CDR3 is built from 14 residues. Germline CDR1 is MNHEY and CDR2 is SVGAGI. V lost 8 bases, J lost 4 bases, and 10 bases stayed unmatched. As DNA, the CDR3 is TGTGCCAGCCATCTTACAGGGGAGGGCTATGGCTACACCTTC. The encoded protein is CASHLTGEGYGYTF.

V is TRBV6-5 and J is TRBJ2-2, with 7 bases identical to TRBD2. The length of the CDR3 is 13 residues. V trimming: 7 bases; J trimming: 4 bases; junction bases outside the gene matches: 3. Germline assignment: CDR1 MNHEY and CDR2 SVGAGI. The CDR3 sequence: CASTAGPTGELFF. CDR3 in DNA: TGTGCCAGCACAGCGGGACCCACCGGGGAGCTGTTTTTT.

The CDR3 region has the DNA TGTGCCAGCTCACCTAGCGGGACGCCCTCCTACGAGCAGTACTTC. It specifies CASSPSGTPSYEQYF. This rearrangement joins TRBV18 to TRBJ2-7; 8 nucleotides agree with TRBD2. Trimming at V came to 3 bases and at J to 0 bases, leaving 4 bases not matched to a gene. This CDR3 has 15 amino acids. CDR1 KGHSH and CDR2 LQKENI come from the germline V gene.

The chain carries TRBV5-1 and TRBJ1-1; D ambiguous. This CDR3 comprises 15 residues. V lost 3 bases to trimming and J lost 5 bases, with 17 bases between them. Germline lookup yields CDR1 SGHRS and CDR2 YFSETQ. CDR3 sequence (DNA): TGCGCCAGCAGCTCAAACACGGGGAGGAGGACTGAAGCTTTCTTT. It specifies CASSSNTGRRTEAFF.

The chain recombines TRBV15 with TRBJ2-1; a possible D gene is TRBD2 (5 bases). Looked up from germline, CDR1 is LNHNV and CDR2 is YYDKDF (reference sequence). The CDR3 runs 15 residues. The V end was cut by 7 bases, the J end by 2 bases, with 15 bases between. The CDR3: CATNLGADAYNEQFF. CDR3 coding DNA: TGTGCCACCAATTTAGGAGCGGATGCCTACAATGAGCAGTTCTTC. Complete variable domain (other parts from reference TRBV15 and TRBJ2-1): DAMVIQNPRYQVTQFGKPVTLSCSQTLNHNVMYWYQQKSSQAPKLLFHYYDKDFNNEADTPDNFQSRRPNTSFCFLDIRSPGLGDTAMYLCATNLGADAYNEQFFGPGTRLTVL.

The chain uses TRBV6-5 and TRBJ2-3; no firm D call. Germline V gene lookup returns CDR1 MNHEY and CDR2 SVGAGI. V shed 5 bases and J shed 2 bases, with 5 bases lying between them. The CDR3 has 12 residues. CDR3 loop: CASSTTTDTQYF. CDR3 DNA sequence: TGTGCCAGCAGTACAACCACAGATACGCAGTATTTT.

This chain joins TRBV21-1 and TRBJ1-6; TRBD1 reflects the table's D call only, with no check against the DNA. TRBV21-1 is flagged as a pseudogene. The CDR3 is 16 residues long. CDR3: CASSKADDRNVAPLHF. The CDR3 DNA follows: TGTGCCAGCAGCAAAGCCGACGACAGGAATGTGGCACCCCTCCACTTT.

To note about this clone: Other DNA sequences within the sample encode an identical CDR3. V and J are TRBV12-5 and TRBJ2-5; 9 positions agree with TRBD1. The germline CDR1 and CDR2 sequences are LGHNT and FRNRAP. J gave up 4 bases and V 1 base, and 10 bases lay outside the gene matches. There are 17 residues in the CDR3. The CDR3 coding sequence is TGTGCTAGTGGTTTGGCCCAAGCTTGGGACAGGGTAGAGACCCAGTACTTC. As protein: CASGLAQAWDRVETQYF. The full variable domain, completed using reference TRBV12-5 and TRBJ2-5, is DARVTQTPRHKVTEMGQEVTMRCQPILGHNTVFWYRQTMMQGLELLAYFRNRAPLDDSGMPKDRFSAEMPDATLATLKIQPSEPRDSAVYFCASGLAQAWDRVETQYFGPGTRLLVL.